What follows are 11 T cell receptor beta chains derived from one specimen sequenced in a study of shared clonotypes between healthy human individuals. Naive CD8 cells were CD45RO-negative, positively selected for CCR7, excluding terminally differentiated effector memory CD45RA+ cells. Sequencing was performed with immunoSEQ multiplex PCR; in TCRdb, only in-frame clones are kept and a portion is missing. This table has approximately 720,000 clones, 92% appearing once. The sequenced material came from naive CD8+ T cells sorted from blood. Receptors originate from a man aged 30 to 45 in good health.

About this clone itself: One end of the junction is discordant with germline, which a read error may explain. V is TRBV5-6 and J is TRBJ2-7; 11 bases are a match to TRBD2. The CDR3 is made up of 15 amino acids. The germline V gene has CDR1 SGHDT and CDR2 YYEEEE. CDR3 nucleotides: TGTGCCGGCAGTCCCCGGGGGCTAGCGGGAGGCGAGCAGTACTTC. Translated, it gives CAGSPRGLAGGEQYF.

The chain uses TRBV28 and TRBJ2-5, with 7 bases matching TRBD2. Germline V gene lookup returns CDR1 MDHEN and CDR2 SYDVKM. This CDR3 comprises 16 residues. The V gene end was trimmed by 7 bases and the J gene end by 0 bases; junction bases not matched to a gene: 11. The CDR3 region has the DNA TGTGCCAGCACGCGGGGAGCGGGGCTTCACCAAGAGACCCAGTACTTC. This encodes CASTRGAGLHQETQYF.

The chain has TRBV19 and TRBJ2-7, with TRBD2 identical over 7 bases. Germline CDR1 LNHDA, CDR2 SQIVND (reference sequence). The CDR3 totals 18 residues. V dropped 5 bases and J dropped 0; count of bases not matched to a gene: 16. CDR3 region: CASSFLPLTSAVSYEQYF. The CDR3 DNA sequence: TGTGCCAGTAGTTTCTTACCACTCACTAGCGCCGTCTCCTACGAGCAGTACTTC.

This chain links TRBV10-3 with TRBJ2-2; 12 bases align to TRBD2. Germline V lookup: CDR1 ENHRY, CDR2 SYGVKD. The CDR3 runs to 15 residues. V lost 8 bases and J lost 1; bases outside the gene matches: 2. The CDR3 region is CAILAGGENTGELFF. In nucleotides, the CDR3 is TGTGCCATCCTAGCGGGAGGGGAGAACACCGGGGAGCTGTTTTTT.

Of note for this clone: This CDR3 is also generated by other DNA sequences in the sample. V usage is TRBV9 and J usage is TRBJ2-2; TRBD1 might be the D (6 bases). V lost 10 bases, J lost 5 bases, and 12 bases lay in between. Germline V lookup: CDR1 SGDLS, CDR2 YYNGEE. CDR3 length equals 12 residues. The CDR3, as DNA: TGTGCCTCAAGAAGGGGGACCGGGGAGCTGTTTTTT. Translated, it gives CASRRGTGELFF.

The chain has TRBV14 and TRBJ2-1, with 9 bases matching TRBD2. The CDR3 is made up of 18 amino acids. The V and J ends lost 0 bases and 3 bases, in that order; junction bases with no gene match: 9. The germline V gene encodes CDR1 SGHDN and CDR2 FVKESK. The CDR3 DNA is TGTGCCAGCAGCCAAGATCTTGGGCTAGCGGGATACTACAATGAGCAGTTCTTC. It yields the protein CASSQDLGLAGYYNEQFF. The full variable domain, rest sourced from reference TRBV14 and TRBJ2-1, is EAGVTQFPSHSVIEKGQTVTLRCDPISGHDNLYWYRRVMGKEIKFLLHFVKESKQDESGMPNNRFLAERTGGTYSTLKVQPAELEDSGVYFCASSQDLGLAGYYNEQFFGPGTRLTVL.

Notes on this clone: The sample contains more than one DNA sequence encoding this CDR3. The rearrangement uses TRBV5-1 and TRBJ2-7; possibly TRBD1 for D (7 bases). Looked up from germline, CDR1 is SGHRS and CDR2 is YFSETQ. The ends were cut back, 0 bases at V and 0 bases at J, with 10 bases in the middle. The CDR3 is made up of 15 amino acids. DNA of the CDR3: TGCGCCAGCAGCTTGGACAGGGGACTCTCCTACGAGCAGTACTTC. This translates into CASSLDRGLSYEQYF. Complete variable domain (other parts from reference TRBV5-1 and TRBJ2-7): KAGVTQTPRYLIKTRGQQVTLSCSPISGHRSVSWYQQTPGQGLQFLFEYFSETQRNKGNFPGRFSGRQFSNSRSEMNVSTLELGDSALYLCASSLDRGLSYEQYFGPGTRLTVT.

The chain recombines TRBV7-9 with TRBJ2-2; tentative D call: TRBD1 (6 bases). Trimming shortened V by 4 bases and J by 1 base, and 16 bases separated the two germline ends. Per the germline V gene, CDR1 is SEHNR and CDR2 is FQNEAQ (reference sequence). The CDR3 loop spans 17 amino acids. CDR3 sequence: CASSSAGGTKNTGELFF. CDR3 DNA sequence: TGTGCCAGCAGCTCCGCGGGTGGGACAAAGAACACCGGGGAGCTGTTTTTT. Looking up the rest from reference TRBV7-9 and TRBJ2-2 gives the full variable domain: DTGVSQNPRHKITKRGQNVTFRCDPISEHNRLYWYRQTLGQGPEFLTYFQNEAQLEKSRLLSDRFSAERPKGSFSTLEIQRTEQGDSAMYLCASSSAGGTKNTGELFFGEGSRLTVL.

J is TRBJ1-3 and V is TRBV30, with TRBD1 matching over 7 bases. CDR3 length: 17 amino acids. In germline, CDR1 is GTSNPN, CDR2 SVGIG (reference sequence). J was trimmed by 0 bases and V by 2 bases; bases with no gene match: 10. CDR3 DNA sequence: TGTGCCTGGAGTCTGGGGCGGACAGGCAACTCTGGAAACACCATATATTTT. Protein product: CAWSLGRTGNSGNTIYF.

V usage is TRBV4-2 and J usage is TRBJ2-7; tentative D call: TRBD1 (5 bases). This CDR3 contains 13 residues. In germline, CDR1 is LGHNA, CDR2 YNFKEQ. V shed 4 bases and J shed 3 bases, with 10 bases lying between them. The CDR3 is CASSRRGDYEQYF. Written as DNA, the CDR3 is TGTGCCAGCAGCCGAAGGGGCGACTACGAGCAGTACTTC.

The chain has TRBV5-4 and TRBJ2-3; TRBD1 is a possible D gene (6 bases). V was trimmed by 7 bases and J by 5 bases, leaving 14 bases between them. The CDR3 contains 13 residues. The V gene's germline CDR1 is SGHNT and CDR2 YYREEE (reference sequence). This CDR3 reads CASADSIRDTQYF. CDR3 nucleotide sequence: TGTGCCAGCGCGGACAGCATTAGAGATACGCAGTATTTT.